Presented here are 21 T cell receptor beta chains from one specimen sequenced in a study of blood T cell repertoires in COVID-19. Assay used: immunoSEQ multiplex PCR; TCRdb lists only in-frame clones, some missing. The sample has a few hundred thousand clones, roughly 89% seen once. Source material: peripheral blood. These receptors originate from a woman aged 25 to 39 with COVID-19, enrolled during active disease.

The rearrangement uses TRBV9 and TRBJ2-1; the match to TRBD1 covers 8 bases. The CDR3 totals 15 residues. Germline V gene lookup returns CDR1 SGDLS and CDR2 YYNGEE. Unmatched junction bases numbered 6, after V lost 5 bases and J lost 2 bases. In DNA, the CDR3 is TGTGCCAGCAGTAGCCAGGGGGCTACCTACAATGAGCAGTTCTTC. Its protein is CASSSQGATYNEQFF. Filled out from reference TRBV9 and TRBJ2-1, the complete variable domain reads DSGVTQTPKHLITATGQRVTLRCSPRSGDLSVYWYQQSLDQGLQFLIQYYNGEERAKGNILERFSAQQFPDLHSELNLSSLELGDSALYFCASSSQGATYNEQFFGPGTRLTVL.

This clone was observed once. The V and J genes are TRBV5-1 and TRBJ2-3, with TRBD1 matching 8 bases. Germline assignment: CDR1 SGHRS and CDR2 YFSETQ. CDR3 length: 16 residues. The V and J ends lost 4 bases and 0 bases, in that order; junction bases with no gene match: 7. The CDR3 DNA is TGCGCCAGCAGCCTTGGGACAGGACTTAGCACAGATACGCAGTATTTT. Translated: CASSLGTGLSTDTQYF.

Here the CDR3 DNA reads TGTGCCAGCAGTGGCTCGGGGGAGGGGACAGATACGCAGTATTTT. The encoded protein is CASSGSGEGTDTQYF. The chain carries TRBV25-1 and TRBJ2-3; 7 nucleotides match TRBD2. Germline loops: CDR1 MGHDK, CDR2 SYGVNS. With 4 bases clipped from V and 3 bases from J, the junction kept 7 bases outside the gene matches. This CDR3 has 15 amino acids.

The rearrangement joins TRBV5-8 to TRBJ1-1; D perhaps matches TRBD1 (5 bases). Trimming took off 5 bases at V and 4 bases at J, with 9 bases between the two ends. The CDR3 has 12 amino acids. Germline CDR1 is SGHTS and CDR2 is YDEGEE. The CDR3: CASRPGPTEAFF. CDR3 sequence (DNA): TGTGCCAGCAGGCCAGGGCCCACTGAAGCTTTCTTT.

This rearrangement joins TRBV7-9 to TRBJ1-2, with a weak D call TRBD1 (6 bases). The CDR3 spans 15 residues. In germline, CDR1 is SEHNR, CDR2 FQNEAQ (reference sequence). The ends were cut back, 5 bases at V and 7 bases at J, with 20 bases in the middle. CDR3 residues: CASSPLTGKSGGYTF. The CDR3 DNA sequence: TGTGCCAGCAGCCCCTTAACAGGGAAGAGCGGTGGCTACACCTTC.

The J gene is TRBJ1-2, the V gene TRBV15; 7 bases match TRBD1. Germline CDR1 LNHNV, CDR2 YYDKDF (reference sequence). With V trimmed by 5 bases and J by 8 bases, 17 bases remained unmatched. This CDR3 spans 16 amino acids. The CDR3 sequence is CATSGTLTGTWYGYTF. DNA of the CDR3: TGTGCCACCAGCGGGACGTTGACAGGGACTTGGTACGGCTACACCTTC.

The V call is TRBV12-3 or TRBV12-4, the J call TRBJ2-5; 7 nucleotides align to TRBD2. The CDR3 runs 13 residues. V gave up 3 bases and J gave up 2 bases; unmatched junction bases: 0. CDR3 amino acids: CASSLRGQETQYF. CDR3 nucleotide sequence: TGTGCCAGCAGTTTGCGGGGGCAAGAGACCCAGTACTTC.

Written as DNA, the CDR3 is TGCGCCAGCAGCGCGGGACAGGGGGCCGCAGATACGCAGTATTTT. This encodes CASSAGQGAADTQYF. The chain recombines TRBV5-1 with TRBJ2-3, with 12 bases that match TRBD1. The V gene's germline CDR1 is SGHRS and CDR2 YFSETQ. V gave up 4 bases and J gave up 4 bases; unmatched junction bases: 4. The CDR3 is made up of 15 amino acids. Drawing the rest from reference TRBV5-1 and TRBJ2-3, the complete variable domain is KAGVTQTPRYLIKTRGQQVTLSCSPISGHRSVSWYQQTPGQGLQFLFEYFSETQRNKGNFPGRFSGRQFSNSRSEMNVSTLELGDSALYLCASSAGQGAADTQYFGPGTRLTVL.

The rearrangement links TRBV18 to TRBJ1-2; D is unresolved. The CDR3 runs to 17 residues. V was cut by 6 bases and J by 7 bases, with 27 bases left in between. Germline V lookup: CDR1 KGHSH, CDR2 LQKENI. CDR3 DNA sequence: TGTGCCAGCTCCTCAATGCAGCGGCTGAGCCAGATTGGTGGCTACACCTTC. This codes for CASSSMQRLSQIGGYTF.

CDR3 sequence (DNA): TGTGCCAGCTCACCCCGGATCAGCGTAGAGACCCAGTACTTC. It encodes CASSPRISVETQYF. This sequence joins TRBV18 and TRBJ2-5, with no clear D. The V gene lost 3 bases and the J gene lost 4 bases, with 12 bases spanning the gap. This CDR3 has 14 residues. Germline CDR1 is KGHSH and CDR2 is LQKENI.

This clone has only a few counts. The chain uses TRBV6-2 or TRBV6-3 and TRBJ2-1; 10 bases are shared with TRBD2. Germline CDR1 reads MNHEY; CDR2 reads SVGEGT. The CDR3 covers 15 residues. The ends lost 2 bases at V and 4 bases at J; junction bases unmatched: 2. The CDR3 bases are TGTGCCAGCAGTTACACTAGCGGGGAATACAATGAGCAGTTCTTC. It yields the protein CASSYTSGEYNEQFF.

This chain's CDR3 is CASSLARAGGGGELFF. In nucleotides, the CDR3 is TGCGCCAGCAGCTTGGCACGGGCAGGGGGCGGCGGGGAGCTGTTTTTT. The chain has TRBV5-1 and TRBJ2-2; TRBD1 matches 8 bases. The J segment lost 7 bases and the V segment lost 0 bases, leaving 8 bases of the junction unmatched. This CDR3 is 16 amino acids long. The germline CDR1 and CDR2 sequences are SGHRS and YFSETQ.

The V and J genes are TRBV11-3 and TRBJ2-2; D remains unclear. The V gene lost 8 bases and the J gene lost 4 bases, with 14 bases spanning the gap. Germline V gives CDR1 SGHNT, CDR2 YENEEA. The CDR3 extends over 14 amino acids. CDR3 loop: CASAKELRTGELFF. DNA for the CDR3: TGTGCCAGCGCCAAGGAGTTACGCACCGGGGAGCTGTTTTTT.

This clone was detected once. The chain employs TRBV13 and TRBJ2-3, with D possibly being TRBD2 (5 bases). CDR3 length: 17 residues. From germline, CDR1 is PRHDT and CDR2 FYEKMQ (reference sequence). V was cut by 3 bases and J by 2 bases, with 18 bases left in between. The CDR3, as DNA: TGTGCCAGCAGCTTTCAGGTTGGGCGGGTATACACAGATACGCAGTATTTT. Its protein is CASSFQVGRVYTDTQYF.

This clone was detected only a few times. The V and J genes are TRBV10-2 and TRBJ1-1; perhaps TRBD1 as D (5 bases). The CDR3 is 13 residues long. Germline loops: CDR1 WSHSY, CDR2 SAAADI. Between the trimmed V and J ends, which lost 4 bases and 1 base, there was a span of 7 bases. Written as DNA, the CDR3 is TGCGCCAGCAGTGTGGGGCCGAACACTGAAGCTTTCTTT. Translation: CASSVGPNTEAFF.

This sequence joins TRBV19 and TRBJ2-7; 9 positions match TRBD1. From germline, CDR1 is LNHDA and CDR2 SQIVND (reference sequence). This CDR3 has 14 residues. V shed 5 bases and J 6 bases; nucleotides not matched to a gene: 8. CDR3 amino acids: CASSPTGTGFEQYF. DNA of the CDR3: TGTGCCAGTAGTCCAACCGGGACAGGGTTCGAGCAGTACTTC.

This rearrangement joins TRBV3-1 (or the pseudogene TRBV3-2) to TRBJ2-1, with D perhaps matching TRBD2 (6 bases). CDR1 LGHDT and CDR2 YNNKEL come from the germline V gene (reference sequence). This CDR3 is 14 amino acids long. With 6 bases removed from V and 4 bases from J, the gap between germline ends came to 13 bases. The CDR3 spells CASRKTRSYNEQFF. The CDR3 nucleotides read TGTGCCAGCAGAAAGACTAGGTCTTACAATGAGCAGTTCTTC.

The chain employs TRBV5-1 and TRBJ1-4; 7 bases match TRBD1. The CDR3 contains 14 residues. Germline CDR1 is SGHRS and CDR2 is YFSETQ. J was trimmed by 8 bases and V by 0 bases; bases with no gene match: 4. CDR3 loop: CASSLGTGAEKLFF. The CDR3 bases are TGCGCCAGCAGCTTGGGCACAGGGGCGGAAAAACTGTTTTTT.

The genes are TRBV19 and TRBJ2-1; 8 bases are a match to TRBD2. The CDR3 has 15 amino acids. Germline values: CDR1 LNHDA, CDR2 SQIVND (reference sequence). After removal of 3 bases from V and 4 bases from J, the junction contained 5 bases not matched to a gene. CDR3 protein: CASSMGTRSYNEQFF. The CDR3 region has the DNA TGTGCCAGTAGTATGGGGACTAGGTCGTACAATGAGCAGTTCTTC.

The chain is built from TRBV6-5 and TRBJ2-6; D is possibly TRBD1 (5 bases). In germline, CDR1 is MNHEY, CDR2 SVGAGI. Trimming cost V 5 bases and J 2 bases, with 10 bases left between them. This CDR3 has 15 amino acids. The CDR3 sequence is CASSTDSTGANVLTF. DNA of the CDR3: TGTGCCAGCAGTACCGACAGTACTGGGGCCAACGTCCTGACTTTC.

V gene TRBV19 combines with J gene TRBJ2-3; D remains unclear. Trimming stripped 1 base from V and 6 bases from J, with 5 bases between. CDR1 and CDR2 from the germline V gene are LNHDA and SQIVND (reference sequence). CDR3 length: 12 amino acids. For the CDR3, the DNA is TGTGCCAGTAGTATAGCGCGGGATACGCAGTATTTT. Its protein product is CASSIARDTQYF.